A single T cell receptor beta chain is shown here with its context. This record comes from a study of blood T cell repertoires in COVID-19. Study-level information: Researchers got acute and convalescent COVID-19 samples from the United States, Italy and Spain. Sources were T cells, B-cell-depleted T cells, or PBMCs; the material itself was cDNA or gDNA.

Looked up from germline, CDR1 is MNHEY and CDR2 is SVGEGT. With 2 bases clipped from V and 4 bases from J, the junction kept 3 bases outside the gene matches. This CDR3 is built from 15 residues. Original data processing: Reference gene primers were amplified, and this amplification served to estimate nucleated cell counts. Method: immunoSEQ multiplex PCR; TCRdb's copy keeps in-frame clones and lacks some. V and J calls and clone size are given by that table; D and trimming were obtained from the DNA. The sample contains roughly 190,000 clones, about nine tenths of which appear only once. The sequence was obtained from a man over 45 with acute or convalescent COVID-19. The chain couples TRBV6-2 or TRBV6-3 to TRBJ2-1, with TRBD2 matching 9 bases. The sample comprised peripheral blood. CDR3: CASSYERGVYNEQFF. The CDR3 nucleotides read TGTGCCAGCAGTTACGAGCGGGGGGTATACAATGAGCAGTTCTTC.